This T cell receptor beta chain is drawn from a study of cytomegalovirus exposure and HLA in healthy donors. The PCR contained 60 Vbeta and 13 Jbeta primers. Assay: immunoSEQ multiplex PCR; the TCRdb copy retains only in-frame clones and omits some. The profile shows 85,000 to 100,000 clones, around 86% of them singletons. The trim removed 5 bases at V and 4 bases at J, leaving 7 bases unmatched. The CDR3 has 14 residues. Per germline, CDR1 MNHEY and CDR2 SMNVEV (reference sequence). Sequencing was performed on PBMCs. This TCR was recovered from a young man in good health and CMV-seropositive. This chain links TRBV27 with TRBJ2-7; 8 nucleotides align to TRBD1. The CDR3 bases are TGTGCCAGCAGTAAGATGGACAGGGTGTACGAGCAGTACTTC. Protein sequence: CASSKMDRVYEQYF.